These 4 T cell receptor beta chains came from one sample sequenced in a study of blood T cells in healthy people across ages (dated by TCRdb to 2015 to 2017). Libraries were made using 5' RACE. The sequencing machine was an Illumina HiSeq 2500. A second roughly 6 to 12 cycle PCR used a sample-barcoded 5' primer and a J-beta primer mix. Clones were called with MiXCR by TCRdb after fastp trimmed the public reads at Q25, and only in-frame beta chains were retained. Under each unique CDR3 protein, matching rows form one entry showing the most common genes and DNA. This sample has hundreds of thousands of distinct CDR3 sequences in its table, and around a fifth of those were observed once. Of the sample, 3% to 4.5% is held by the ten largest clones. The sequencing input was blood. The receptor source for this set is a man aged 65-85 years in good health.

The sample holds a few counts of this clonotype. Being one base from a much bigger clone, this may be a read error. The CDR3 loop reads CSARDPPGGSNRPQHF. CDR3 in DNA: TGCAGTGCTAGAGATCCCCCAGGGGGCAGCAATCGGCCCCAGCATTTT. V gene TRBV20-1 combines with J gene TRBJ1-5, with TRBD1 identical over 8 bases. Germline loops: CDR1 DFQATT, CDR2 SNEGSKA (reference sequence). The CDR3 loop spans 16 amino acids.

This clonotype was detected many times. The junction differs from germline at one of its ends, possibly a read error. The V gene is TRBV6-1, the J gene TRBJ2-5; the D is unclear. The CDR3 length is 14 residues. The V gene's germline CDR1 is MNHNS and CDR2 SASEGT. In nucleotides, the CDR3 is TGTGCCAGCAGCGAAGGAGATTTCCAAGAGACCCAGTACTTC. Translated: CASSEGDFQETQYF.

The genes are TRBV24-1 and TRBJ2-1; 9 bases agree with TRBD1. The V and J ends lost 9 bases and 10 bases, in that order; junction bases with no gene match: 9. Germline-derived CDR1 and CDR2 are KGHDR and SFDVKD. The length of the CDR3 is 13 residues. The CDR3 DNA reads as TGTGCCACCGGGGGGACAGGGACAAGAGAGCAGTTCTTC. Translated: CATGGTGTREQFF.

Details on this clonotype: Here the CDR3 omits its conserved ending phenylalanine or tryptophan, so a read error is the likely source. The chain has TRBV28 and TRBJ2-1, with a weak D call TRBD2 (6 bases). The CDR3 totals 16 residues. V shed 5 bases and J shed 0 bases, with 14 bases lying between them. Germline CDR1 reads MDHEN; CDR2 reads SYDVKM. The CDR3 sequence: CASSILATSSYNEQFS. The CDR3 DNA is TGTGCCAGCAGTATCCTAGCGACAAGCTCCTACAATGAGCAGTTCTCC.